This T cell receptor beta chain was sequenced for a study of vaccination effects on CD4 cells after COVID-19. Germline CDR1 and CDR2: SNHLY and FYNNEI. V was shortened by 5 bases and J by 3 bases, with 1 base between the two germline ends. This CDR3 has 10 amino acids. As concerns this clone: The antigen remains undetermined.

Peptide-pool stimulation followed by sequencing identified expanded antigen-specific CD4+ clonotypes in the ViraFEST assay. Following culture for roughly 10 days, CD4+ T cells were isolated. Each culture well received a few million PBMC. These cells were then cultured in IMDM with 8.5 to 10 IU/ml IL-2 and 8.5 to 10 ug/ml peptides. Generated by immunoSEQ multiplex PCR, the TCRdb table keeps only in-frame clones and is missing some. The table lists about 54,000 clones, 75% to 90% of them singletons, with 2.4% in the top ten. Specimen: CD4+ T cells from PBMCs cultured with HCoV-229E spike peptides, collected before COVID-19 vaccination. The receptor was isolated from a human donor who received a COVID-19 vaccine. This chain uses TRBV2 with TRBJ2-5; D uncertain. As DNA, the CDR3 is TGTGCCAGCAGTAAAGAGACCCAGTACTTC. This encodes CASSKETQYF.